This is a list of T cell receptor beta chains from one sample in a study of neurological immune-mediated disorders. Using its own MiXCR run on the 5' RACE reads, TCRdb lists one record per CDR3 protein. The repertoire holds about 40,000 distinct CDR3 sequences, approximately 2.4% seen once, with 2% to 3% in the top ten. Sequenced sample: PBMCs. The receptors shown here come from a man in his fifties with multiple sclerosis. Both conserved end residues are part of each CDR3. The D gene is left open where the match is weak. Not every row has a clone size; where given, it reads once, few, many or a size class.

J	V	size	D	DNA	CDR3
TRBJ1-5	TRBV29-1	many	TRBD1	TGCAGCGTTCAACAGGGGGCCGGTCAGCCCCAGCATTTT	CSVQQGAGQPQHF
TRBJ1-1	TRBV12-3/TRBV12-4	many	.	TGTGCCAGCAGTTTTGGCGGAGACACTGAAGCTTTCTTT	CASSFGGDTEAFF
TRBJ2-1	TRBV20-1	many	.	TGCAGTGCTGGGTGGTCGGGTGGGGGGCTCTACAATGAGCAGTTCTTC	CSAGWSGGGLYNEQFF
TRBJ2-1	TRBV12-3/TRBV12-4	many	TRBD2	TGTGCCAGCAGGCAGACTAGCGGGGGGAGGTATGAGCAGTTCTTC	CASRQTSGGRYEQFF
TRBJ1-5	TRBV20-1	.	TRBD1	TGCAGTGCTACGGGAGGGGGCAATCAGCCCCAGAATTTT	CSATGGGNQPQNF
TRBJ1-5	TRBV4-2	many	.	TGTGCCAGCAGCCAAGAGGGGTTGACTGCTCAGCCCCAGCATTTT	CASSQEGLTAQPQHF
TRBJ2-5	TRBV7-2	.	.	TGTGCCAGCAGCCCGCAACCAGGGGAGACCCAGTACTTC	CASSPQPGETQYF
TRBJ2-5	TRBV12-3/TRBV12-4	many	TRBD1	TGTGCCAGCAGTCGAGGCAGGGGGCTATCTCAGGGCTTC	CASSRGRGLSQGF
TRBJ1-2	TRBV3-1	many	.	TGTGCCAGCAGCCAAACAGGCGGGGGTGGCTACACCTTC	CASSQTGGGGYTF
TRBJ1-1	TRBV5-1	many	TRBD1	TGCGCCAGCAGCTTGGACAGGGGGCTTGGCACTGAAGCTTTCTTT	CASSLDRGLGTEAFF
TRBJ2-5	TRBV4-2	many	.	TGTGCCAGCAGCCAAGGGGGGAGCCAAGAGACCCAGTACTTC	CASSQGGSQETQYF
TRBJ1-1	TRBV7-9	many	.	TGTGCCAGCAGCTCGCTACGGACAGTTAGCACTGAAGCTTTCTTT	CASSSLRTVSTEAFF
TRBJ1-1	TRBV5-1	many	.	TGCGCCAGCAGCTTCGAGACGAACACTGAAGCTTTCTTT	CASSFETNTEAFF
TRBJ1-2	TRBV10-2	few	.	TGCGCCAGCAAGGAGGTAAAGGGTACCTATGGCTACACCTTC	CASKEVKGTYGYTF
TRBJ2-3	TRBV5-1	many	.	TGCGCCAGCACTTGGGGGAAAGGAACAGATACGCAGTATTTT	CASTWGKGTDTQYF
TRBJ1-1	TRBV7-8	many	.	TGTGCCAGCAGCTTCAAGGGAGTCGGTGAAGCTTTCTTT	CASSFKGVGEAFF
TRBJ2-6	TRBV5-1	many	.	TGCGCCAGCAGCTCCCCGGCCCGAGCCAACGTCCTGACTTTC	CASSSPARANVLTF
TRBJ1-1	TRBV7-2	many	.	TGTGCCAGCAGCCCCCACTTAAGCACTGAAGCTTTCTTT	CASSPHLSTEAFF
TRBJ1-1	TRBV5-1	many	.	TGCGCCAGCAGCTTGGATCGTGGTAACACTGAAGCTTTCTTT	CASSLDRGNTEAFF
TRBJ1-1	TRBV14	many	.	TGTGCCAGCAGCCAAGATCGTGAGGGCGGGAACACTGAAGCTTTCTTT	CASSQDREGGNTEAFF
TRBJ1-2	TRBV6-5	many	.	TGTGCCAGCAGCCCAACCGGGGCCGAAGGCTACACCTTC	CASSPTGAEGYTF
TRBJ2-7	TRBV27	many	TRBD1	TGTGCCAGCAGCTACTCTCATGGGACAGCGGACTACGAGCAGTACTTC	CASSYSHGTADYEQYF
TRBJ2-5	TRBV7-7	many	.	TGTGCCAGCAGCTTTGGGGGAGAGACCCAGTACTTC	CASSFGGETQYF
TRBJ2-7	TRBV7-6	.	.	TGTGCCAGCAGCTTATACATAGATTCCTACGAGCAGTACTTC	CASSLYIDSYEQYF
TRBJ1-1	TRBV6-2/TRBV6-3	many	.	TGTGCCAGCAGTTATTGGAAAATGAACACTGAAGCTTTCTTT	CASSYWKMNTEAFF
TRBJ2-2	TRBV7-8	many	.	TGTGCCAGCAGCTTACAGGGGACCGGGGAGCTGTTTTTT	CASSLQGTGELFF
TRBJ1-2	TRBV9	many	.	TGTGCCAGCAGCGTAGAGACTAACTATGGCTACACCTTC	CASSVETNYGYTF
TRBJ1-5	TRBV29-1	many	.	TGCAGCGTTGGGGGCAGTTCCCCCAATCAGCCCCAGCATTTT	CSVGGSSPNQPQHF
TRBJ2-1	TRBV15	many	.	TGTGCCACCAGCAGAGCCCAGGGAAGTGAGCAGTTCTTC	CATSRAQGSEQFF
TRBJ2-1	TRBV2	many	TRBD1	TGTGCCAGCAGGGAGGACAGGGGGCGATATGAGCAGTTCTTC	CASREDRGRYEQFF
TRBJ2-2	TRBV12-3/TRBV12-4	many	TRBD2	TGTGCCAGTAGCAGCGGGGGGGCGTCGGGGACCGGGGAGCTGTTTTTT	CASSSGGASGTGELFF
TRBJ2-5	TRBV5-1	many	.	TGCGCCAGCAGCTTTTTTGGGGGGCCAGAGACCCAGTACTTC	CASSFFGGPETQYF
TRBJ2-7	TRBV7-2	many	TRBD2	TGTGCCAGCAGCTCAACGGGACTAGCGGGGCACTTCTACGAGCAGTACTTC	CASSSTGLAGHFYEQYF
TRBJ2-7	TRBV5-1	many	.	TGCGCCAGCAGCGAGGACGGCCTTTTCGACGAGCAGTACTTC	CASSEDGLFDEQYF
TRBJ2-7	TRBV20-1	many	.	TGCAGTGCAGGTCGGGACGGGAACTCCTACGAGCAGTACTTC	CSAGRDGNSYEQYF
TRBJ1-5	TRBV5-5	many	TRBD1	TGTGCCAGCAGCTCACAGGGGCGAGAGCCCCAGCATTTT	CASSSQGREPQHF
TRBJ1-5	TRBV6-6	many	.	TGTGCCAGCAGTTACTCTAGCAGCAATCAGCCCCAGCATTTT	CASSYSSSNQPQHF
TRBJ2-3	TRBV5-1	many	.	TGCGCCAGCAGCTTGGAAGGCAGACACACAGATACGCAGTATTTT	CASSLEGRHTDTQYF
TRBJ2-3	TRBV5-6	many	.	TGTGCCAGCAGCCTAGTAATAGCGGTTTCCCTCACAGATACGCAGTATTTT	CASSLVIAVSLTDTQYF
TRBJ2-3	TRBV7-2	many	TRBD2	TGTGCCAGCAGCATTAGCGGGGGGGACACAGATACGCAGTATTTT	CASSISGGDTDTQYF
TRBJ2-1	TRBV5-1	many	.	TGCGCCAGCAGCTTGGCCCCGATTGACAATGAGCAGTTCTTC	CASSLAPIDNEQFF
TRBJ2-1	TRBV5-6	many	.	TGTGCCAGCAGCTTGAGCTCCTACAATGAGCAGTTCTTC	CASSLSSYNEQFF
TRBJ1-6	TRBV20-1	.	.	TGCAGTGCTAGAGCTGGGGCCAACAATTCACCCCTCAACTTT	CSARAGANNSPLNF
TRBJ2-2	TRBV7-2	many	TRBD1	TGTGCCAGCAGCTTAATTCCTCAGGGGGCTAGCGGGGAGCTGTTTTTT	CASSLIPQGASGELFF
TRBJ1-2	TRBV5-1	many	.	TGCGCCAGCAGGATTGCTCAGGACGTAGGGGGCTACACCTTC	CASRIAQDVGGYTF
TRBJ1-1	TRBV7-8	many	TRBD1	TGTGCCAGCAGCTTAGACAGGGGGAAGAACACTGAAGCTTTCTTT	CASSLDRGKNTEAFF
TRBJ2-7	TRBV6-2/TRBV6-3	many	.	TGTGCCAGCAGTTACCAGGGGTCCGACGAGCAGTACTTC	CASSYQGSDEQYF
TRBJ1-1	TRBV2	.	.	TGTGCCGGCAGGACAGATAACCGGAACACTGAAGCTTTCTTT	CAGRTDNRNTEAFF
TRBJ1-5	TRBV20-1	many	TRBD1	TGCAGTGCTAGAGACCCAGGGGGTTCAGGGCCCCAGCATTTT	CSARDPGGSGPQHF
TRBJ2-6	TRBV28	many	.	TGTGCCAGCAGGACGCAGGGCTCTGGGGCCAACGTCCTGACTTTC	CASRTQGSGANVLTF
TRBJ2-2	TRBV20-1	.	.	TGCAGTGCTCGGACTCTCCTGGGCACCGGGGAGCTGTTTTTT	CSARTLLGTGELFF
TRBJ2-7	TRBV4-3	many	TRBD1	TGCGCCAGCAGCCAAGCGACAGGGACGCCCTACGAGCAGTACTTC	CASSQATGTPYEQYF
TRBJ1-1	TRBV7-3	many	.	TGTGCCAGCAGCTTTACAGTGAACACTGAAGCTTTCTTT	CASSFTVNTEAFF